This entry lists 31 T cell receptor beta chains sequenced from one sample in a study of T cells after yellow fever vaccination. TCRdb re-called the 5' RACE reads with MiXCR, one entry per CDR3 protein. The table has under 400,000 distinct CDR3 sequences, roughly an eighth seen once. The material sequenced was CD4+ T cells sorted from PBMCs, taken 15 days after the yellow fever booster vaccination. The source is a man in his late teens or twenties who received the YFV17D yellow fever vaccine.

This sequence joins TRBV9 and TRBJ2-1; D gene ambiguous. With 4 bases removed from V and 6 bases from J, the gap between germline ends came to 17 bases. This CDR3 contains 15 residues. Germline CDR1 and CDR2: SGDLS and YYNGEE. CDR3 bases: TGTGCCAGCAGCAAAGAGGCTATCGCTCCCAATGAGCAGTTCTTC. It translates to CASSKEAIAPNEQFF.

The J gene is TRBJ1-1, the V gene TRBV2; D is unresolved. Germline assignment: CDR1 SNHLY and CDR2 FYNNEI. The V and J ends lost 4 bases and 0 bases respectively, with 9 bases between them. CDR3 length: 14 residues. The CDR3 DNA reads TGTGCCAGCAGTGTTTATATGATGAACACTGAAGCTTTCTTT. Its translation: CASSVYMMNTEAFF.

In this sample, this clonotype turned up many times. V is TRBV20-1 and J is TRBJ2-4; 7 bases fit TRBD1. CDR3 length: 14 amino acids. V was clipped by 2 bases and J by 3 bases; unmatched bases: 4. Germline V gene sequence: CDR1 DFQATT, CDR2 SNEGSKA (reference sequence). The CDR3 loop reads CSARYRGDKNIQYF. In DNA form, the CDR3 reads TGCAGTGCTAGATACAGGGGCGACAAAAACATTCAGTACTTC.

This clonotype is a singleton in its sample. For the CDR3, the DNA is TGTGCCACAGGACAGGGCCGGGGCTACACCTTC. It translates to CATGQGRGYTF. The rearrangement joins TRBV19 to TRBJ1-2, with 8 nucleotides matching TRBD1. This CDR3 has 11 residues. With 10 bases clipped from V and 8 bases from J, the junction kept 6 bases outside the gene matches. Germline loops: CDR1 LNHDA, CDR2 SQIVND (reference sequence).

This chain uses TRBV9 with TRBJ2-3; tentative D call: TRBD1 (5 bases). V lost 3 bases, J lost 6 bases, and 11 bases lay in between. The CDR3 spans 13 residues. From germline, CDR1 is SGDLS and CDR2 YYNGEE. CDR3 nucleotides: TGTGCCAGCAGCGCACAGGTTCAGGATACGCAGTATTTT. It is translated as CASSAQVQDTQYF.

This clonotype was counted a few times. The chain links TRBV5-4 to TRBJ1-5, with TRBD1 as a possible D gene (5 bases). CDR1 and CDR2 from the germline V gene are SGHNT and YYREEE (reference sequence). CDR3 length: 16 amino acids. V was clipped by 2 bases and J by 2 bases, with 14 bases between them. CDR3 sequence: CASSLEPGRGNQPQHF. The CDR3 DNA reads as TGTGCCAGCAGCTTAGAACCAGGCAGGGGCAATCAGCCCCAGCATTTT.

The chain uses TRBV29-1 and TRBJ2-5; no reliable D call. CDR3 length: 15 residues. CDR1 SQVTM and CDR2 ANQGSEA come from the germline V gene. V lost 1 base and J lost 2, with 14 bases in between. CDR3 protein: CSVEGDSAHQETQYF. CDR3 nucleotide sequence: TGCAGCGTTGAAGGGGATTCGGCACATCAAGAGACCCAGTACTTC.

This clonotype has just a few counts. This sequence joins TRBV5-1 and TRBJ2-2, with TRBD2 matching over 11 bases. This CDR3 comprises 16 residues. Germline lookup yields CDR1 SGHRS and CDR2 YFSETQ. Trimming cost V 3 bases and J 6 bases; bases outside gene matches: 7. CDR3 sequence: CASSSASGGPSGELFF. DNA for the CDR3: TGCGCCAGCAGCTCGGCTAGCGGGGGGCCTTCCGGGGAGCTGTTTTTT.

The CDR3 loop reads CASCTREHTLDTQYF. The CDR3 bases are TGCGCCAGCTGCACGCGAGAACACACGCTGGATACGCAGTATTTT. V usage is TRBV5-1 and J usage is TRBJ2-3, with no clear D. The CDR3 consists of 15 residues. Trimming cost V 7 bases and J 6 bases, with 21 bases left between them. From germline, CDR1 is SGHRS and CDR2 YFSETQ.

The gene calls are TRBV25-1 and TRBJ2-3; tentatively, D is TRBD2 (5 bases). The CDR3 sequence is 13 residues long. Germline CDR1 reads MGHDK; CDR2 reads SYGVNS. V lost 6 bases, J lost 2 bases, and 9 bases lay in between. Here the CDR3 reads CASRVGITDTQYF. CDR3 coding DNA: TGTGCCAGCAGGGTCGGGATCACAGATACGCAGTATTTT.

This clonotype was recorded a few times. This chain's CDR3 is CASSPRSGQMNTEAFF. The DNA for the CDR3 is TGCGCCAGCAGCCCCCGGTCCGGACAGATGAACACTGAAGCTTTCTTT. The J gene is TRBJ1-1, the V gene TRBV5-1; a possible D gene is TRBD1 (6 bases). Trimming left V 4 bases short and J 0 bases short, with 16 bases between. The CDR3 is 16 residues long. CDR1 and CDR2 from the germline V gene are SGHRS and YFSETQ.

This clonotype was picked up a small number of times. The chain joins TRBV7-9 to TRBJ1-4; 8 bases fit TRBD1. From germline, CDR1 is SEHNR and CDR2 FQNEAQ (reference sequence). Losses at the gene ends were 1 base for V and 2 bases for J; bases not matched to a gene: 0. This CDR3 has 15 residues. The CDR3 DNA follows: TGTGCCAGCAGCTTAGGGACAGGGACTAATGAAAAACTGTTTTTT. Translated: CASSLGTGTNEKLFF.

CDR3 amino acids: CASKRGEDEQYV. CDR3 nucleotide sequence: TGTGCCAGCAAACGCGGGGAAGATGAGCAGTACGTC. The V and J genes are TRBV28 and TRBJ2-7; TRBD2 might be the D (6 bases). This CDR3 has 12 amino acids. V was shortened by 7 bases and J by 7 bases, with 14 bases between the two germline ends. Germline V gene data show CDR1 as MDHEN and CDR2 as SYDVKM.

This clonotype has more than one count but fewer than ten. The V gene is TRBV6-2 or TRBV6-3, the J gene TRBJ2-2; 9 positions agree with TRBD2. The CDR3 extends over 17 amino acids. Germline CDR1 reads MNHEY; CDR2 reads SVGEGT. The V gene end was trimmed by 5 bases and the J gene end by 6 bases; junction bases not matched to a gene: 13. DNA for the CDR3: TGTGCCAGCAGTGGAAGCCTTAGCGGGGGTGATGCCGGGGAGCTGTTTTTT. It translates to CASSGSLSGGDAGELFF.

This clonotype was counted only a few times. The CDR3 coding sequence is TGCGCCAGCAGCCAAGAGGGCAGGGGTTCTGAAAAACTGTTTTTT. This codes for CASSQEGRGSEKLFF. V gene TRBV4-3 combines with J gene TRBJ1-4, with D tentatively TRBD1 (6 bases). V was pared by 0 bases and J by 7 bases, with 12 bases between. Germline assignment: CDR1 LGHNA and CDR2 YSLEER. The CDR3 is 15 residues long.

The table lists this clonotype with many counts. This chain links TRBV18 with TRBJ2-5, with D unclear. Germline CDR1 is KGHSH and CDR2 is LQKENI. This CDR3 has 14 amino acids. The V and J ends lost 3 bases and 2 bases respectively, with 10 bases between them. The CDR3 bases are TGTGCCAGCTCACCGCGGACGCAACAAGAGACCCAGTACTTC. Translating gives CASSPRTQQETQYF.

The J gene is TRBJ2-5, the V gene TRBV6-1; 7 bases map to TRBD1. The CDR3 consists of 15 residues. Germline-derived CDR1 and CDR2 are MNHNS and SASEGT. The V and J ends lost 7 bases and 1 base, in that order; junction bases with no gene match: 9. The CDR3 protein is CASTPDRSRQETQYF. Written as DNA, the CDR3 is TGTGCCAGCACCCCGGACAGGTCCCGCCAAGAGACCCAGTACTTC.

The rearrangement uses TRBV27 and TRBJ2-1, with D perhaps matching TRBD2 (6 bases). Trimming cost V 5 bases and J 2 bases, with 16 bases left between them. This CDR3 is 16 amino acids long. Germline V gene sequence: CDR1 MNHEY, CDR2 SMNVEV (reference sequence). Written as DNA, the CDR3 is TGTGCCAGCAGTCTCCAGGGCTCGGGGGCCTACAATGAGCAGTTCTTC. It yields the protein CASSLQGSGAYNEQFF.

In DNA form, the CDR3 reads TGCGCCAGCACCCGCGGCCAGGGGAACTATGGCTACACCTTC. Encoded protein: CASTRGQGNYGYTF. The V and J genes are TRBV5-1 and TRBJ1-2; TRBD1 might be the D (6 bases). V shed 6 bases and J shed 2 bases, with 14 bases lying between them. The CDR3 runs 14 residues. Germline loops: CDR1 SGHRS, CDR2 YFSETQ. Drawing the rest from reference TRBV5-1 and TRBJ1-2, the complete variable domain is KAGVTQTPRYLIKTRGQQVTLSCSPISGHRSVSWYQQTPGQGLQFLFEYFSETQRNKGNFPGRFSGRQFSNSRSEMNVSTLELGDSALYLCASTRGQGNYGYTFGSGTRLTVV.

The rearrangement joins TRBV28 to TRBJ2-7; either TRBD1 or TRBD2 may supply D (5 bases each). With 3 bases removed from V and 4 bases from J, the gap between germline ends came to 10 bases. This CDR3 contains 13 residues. In germline, CDR1 is MDHEN, CDR2 SYDVKM. DNA for the CDR3: TGTGCCAGCAGTTTGGTGGGGGATTACGAGCAGTACGTC. It codes for CASSLVGDYEQYV.

This clonotype was seen only a few times. The chain combines TRBV7-2 with TRBJ1-2, with a possible D match to TRBD1 (5 bases). Trimming removed 5 bases from V and 4 bases from J, with 20 bases in between. This CDR3 is built from 16 residues. Germline CDR1 and CDR2: SGHTA and FQGNSA. As DNA, the CDR3 is TGTGCCAGCAGCCCCCTGGGGGACGGATCACTCTATGGCTACACCTTC. Translated, it gives CASSPLGDGSLYGYTF.

V gene TRBV7-2 combines with J gene TRBJ1-2; D ambiguous. The CDR3 spans 14 residues. Trimming pared 2 bases from V and 5 bases from J, leaving 12 bases between. Per the germline V gene, CDR1 is SGHTA and CDR2 is FQGNSA. The CDR3 region has the DNA TGTGCCAGCAGCTTAAACTACGGGGATTATGGCTACACCTTC. Its translation: CASSLNYGDYGYTF. The complete variable domain, with remaining parts taken from reference TRBV7-2 and TRBJ1-2, reads GAGVSQSPSNKVTEKGKDVELRCDPISGHTALYWYRQSLGQGLEFLIYFQGNSAPDKSGLPSDRFSAERTGGSVSTLTIQRTQQEDSAVYLCASSLNYGDYGYTFGSGTRLTVV.

In its sample, this clonotype was seen many times. The rearrangement joins TRBV5-1 to TRBJ2-1, with TRBD2 as a possible D gene (7 bases). The V and J ends lost 6 bases and 5 bases respectively, with 18 bases between them. Germline V CDR1 and CDR2: SGHRS, YFSETQ. The CDR3 length is 15 residues. The CDR3 reads CASTIGGGPNNEQFF. The DNA for the CDR3 is TGCGCCAGCACGATCGGCGGGGGCCCAAACAATGAGCAGTTCTTC.

This clonotype was found many times. The V and J genes are TRBV7-2 and TRBJ2-1; TRBD2 is a possible D gene (5 bases). This CDR3 spans 12 amino acids. Trimming took 5 bases from V and 9 from J, leaving 11 bases between them. Germline V lookup: CDR1 SGHTA, CDR2 FQGNSA. In DNA form, the CDR3 reads TGTGCCAGCAGCCCTAGCCTTGCTGAGCAGTTCTTC. Its protein is CASSPSLAEQFF.

The chain has TRBV4-3 and TRBJ2-7; 7 nucleotides align to TRBD2. CDR3 length: 16 amino acids. With V trimmed by 4 bases and J by 2 bases, 11 bases remained unmatched. Germline V gene sequence: CDR1 LGHNA, CDR2 YSLEER. The CDR3 DNA is TGCGCCAGCAGCCTCAAGATGGAACGGGGGGCCTACGAGCAGTACTTC. This codes for CASSLKMERGAYEQYF.

This clonotype occurred a few times. The CDR3 loop reads CASSIGQGADTQYF. The DNA for the CDR3 is TGCGCCAGCAGCATAGGACAGGGTGCGGATACGCAGTATTTT. The chain uses TRBV5-1 and TRBJ2-3; the match to TRBD1 covers 8 bases. After removal of 4 bases from V and 6 bases from J, the junction contained 7 bases not matched to a gene. Germline lookup yields CDR1 SGHRS and CDR2 YFSETQ. The CDR3 is 14 residues long.

This clonotype was seen only once. The rearrangement uses TRBV5-1 and TRBJ2-3; D call uncertain. V was shortened by 2 bases and J by 6 bases, with 16 bases between the two germline ends. Per germline, CDR1 SGHRS and CDR2 YFSETQ. CDR3 size: 15 residues. The CDR3: CASSFLTQPEDTQYF. CDR3 in DNA: TGCGCCAGCAGCTTCTTGACTCAGCCGGAGGATACGCAGTATTTT.

The V and J genes are TRBV5-1 and TRBJ1-4; D uncertain. The V and J ends lost 0 bases and 0 bases respectively, with 3 bases between them. Germline CDR1 SGHRS, CDR2 YFSETQ. The CDR3 sequence is 14 residues long. The CDR3 is CASSLEPTNEKLFF. CDR3 nucleotide sequence: TGCGCCAGCAGCTTGGAGCCAACTAATGAAAAACTGTTTTTT.

V is TRBV18 and J is TRBJ2-4, with 10 positions matching TRBD1. V shed 4 bases, J shed 5 bases, and the junction held 11 bases outside the gene matches. The length of the CDR3 is 17 residues. Germline assignment: CDR1 KGHSH and CDR2 LQKENI. CDR3 in DNA: TGTGCCAGCTCACAAAGACAGGGGGCGCGAGCGGAAAACATTCAGTACTTC. Protein: CASSQRQGARAENIQYF.

The chain links TRBV4-3 to TRBJ1-2; tentative D call: TRBD1 (5 bases). This CDR3 has 15 residues. V shed 1 base and J shed 4 bases, with 13 bases lying between them. Germline V gene lookup returns CDR1 LGHNA and CDR2 YSLEER. The CDR3 DNA reads TGCGCCAGCAGCCAAGGAGGAACGGGACCCTATGGCTACACCTTC. As protein: CASSQGGTGPYGYTF.

This clonotype was seen more than once but under ten times. The chain employs TRBV4-1 and TRBJ1-1, with 7 bases matching TRBD1. V dropped 2 bases and J dropped 4; count of bases not matched to a gene: 7. The V gene's germline CDR1 is MGHRA and CDR2 YSYEKL. This CDR3 has 15 residues. DNA for the CDR3: TGCGCCAGCAGCCAAAACAGGGGCGAGGGCACTGAAGCTTTCTTT. Its translation: CASSQNRGEGTEAFF.